This T cell receptor beta chain is from a study of blood T cell repertoires in COVID-19. For the study at large: T cells, B-cell-depleted T cells, or PBMCs supplied cDNA or gDNA.

Clinical history as reported by participants underpinned cohort assignment. The protocol was immunoSEQ multiplex PCR, while the TCRdb copy is restricted to in-frame clones and leaves out a portion. The top ten clones hold approximately 4.8% of a sample with roughly 200,000 clones, 65% to 90% of them seen once. The CDR3 has 14 amino acids. Deletions cut 4 bases from V and 4 bases from J, with 15 bases between. CDR1 and CDR2 (germline): SQVTM, ANQGSEA. The sample comprised PBMCs or T cells enriched from blood (not recorded which). The receptor was isolated from a woman in her twenties or thirties who had been exposed to COVID-19. The gene calls are TRBV29-1 and TRBJ2-3; D might be TRBD1 (5 bases). The CDR3 DNA is TGCAGCGTTGGTTTAGGGGATGGCGCAGATACGCAGTATTTT. It is translated as CSVGLGDGADTQYF.